This T cell receptor (beta chain) came from a study of cytomegalovirus exposure and HLA in healthy donors. Overall study results and limits: Subsequent analysis found a tendency for first-cohort TCR clusters to co-occur within the 90 to 150 validation repertoires.

Comment on this clone: Its antigen remains unidentified.

Sequencing used immunoSEQ multiplex PCR; TCRdb keeps in-frame clones, though not all of them. The sample has some 170,000 clones, around 87% seen once. The CDR3 covers 14 residues. The V gene's germline CDR1 is MNHEY and CDR2 SMNVEV (reference sequence). V lost 2 bases and J 4 bases, leaving 12 bases between the germline ends. The clonotype comes from a woman aged 25 to 45 in good health and CMV-seronegative. This chain links TRBV27 with TRBJ2-7; a weak D match, TRBD1 (5 bases). The sample consisted of PBMCs. CDR3 DNA sequence: TGTGCCAGCAGTTTAAGACAAGCAGGGTACGAGCAGTACTTC. It specifies CASSLRQAGYEQYF.